This TCR beta chain was identified during a study of Graves' ophthalmopathy and Graves' hyperthyroidism. Amplification of TCR beta CDR3 regions used RNA transcripts. HTBI-primed first-round RT-PCR preceded second-round multiplex PCR. MiXCR was run by TCRdb on the multiplex PCR reads, yielding one entry per CDR3 protein. The table has around 400,000 distinct CDR3 sequences, 15% to 20% seen once. The diagnostic workup employed clinical symptoms, serum thyroxine, TRAb, thyroid ultrasound and orbital computed tomography. The PBMC fraction was derived from around 10 ml of fresh peripheral blood. The germline V and J ends were trimmed by 8 bases and 2 bases, with 15 bases remaining between them. The length of the CDR3 is 15 residues. In germline, CDR1 is MNHNS, CDR2 SASEGT.

The genes are TRBV6-1 and TRBJ2-2; possibly TRBD1 or TRBD2 for D (5 bases each). This receptor was obtained from a woman in her late teens or twenties with Graves' ophthalmopathy. The sequenced sample consisted of peripheral blood. CDR3 bases: TGTGCCAGCCAGGGCGGGCTAGATAACACCGGGGAGCTGTTTTTT. Amino acids: CASQGGLDNTGELFF.